What follows are 8 T cell receptor beta chains derived from one specimen sequenced in a study of beta chain features in type 1 diabetes. Reverse transcription of all isolated RNA meant that expressed TCRB transcripts were sequenced. Using immunoSEQ multiplex PCR, the repertoire was profiled, and TCRdb retains in-frame clones only, with some absent. Here the sample spans 300,000 to 350,000 clones, approximately 8.2% being singletons. Sequencing was done on a sample of central memory CD4+ T cells from blood. These receptors were obtained from a woman between 18 and 30 years old in good health.

In this sample, this clone turned up a few times. V is TRBV6-6 and J is TRBJ2-7; 8 positions agree with TRBD2. V shed 6 bases and J 0 bases; nucleotides not matched to a gene: 7. There are 15 residues in the CDR3. Germline V lookup: CDR1 MNHNY, CDR2 SVGAGI (reference sequence). The CDR3 protein is CASRPSSGRSYEQYF. The CDR3 DNA reads as TGTGCCAGCAGACCCTCTAGCGGGCGCTCCTACGAGCAGTACTTC.

The chain employs TRBV2 and TRBJ1-4; D possibly corresponds to TRBD1 (6 bases). The CDR3 extends over 14 amino acids. Between the trimmed V and J ends, which lost 6 bases and 0 bases, there was a span of 8 bases. CDR1 is SNHLY, CDR2 FYNNEI, per germline. DNA of the CDR3: TGTGCCAGCAGCACAGGGACAACTAATGAAAAACTGTTTTTT. Its translation is CASSTGTTNEKLFF. The full variable domain, in which reference TRBV2 and TRBJ1-4 provide the parts outside the CDR3, is EPEVTQTPSHQVTQMGQEVILRCVPISNHLYFYWYRQILGQKVEFLVSFYNNEISEKSEIFDDQFSVERPDGSNFTLKIRSTKLEDSAMYFCASSTGTTNEKLFFGSGTQLSVL.

V usage is TRBV7-3 and J usage is TRBJ2-1; the D is unclear. The V gene's germline CDR1 is SGHTA and CDR2 FQGTGA. V gave up 2 bases and J gave up 2 bases, with 13 bases separating them. This CDR3 spans 16 amino acids. The CDR3 protein is CASSLVRSWPYNEQFF. The CDR3 nucleotides are TGTGCCAGCAGCTTAGTACGTTCCTGGCCCTACAATGAGCAGTTCTTC.

This clone was detected only a few times. The chain is built from TRBV7-2 and TRBJ2-7; D unclear. Germline-derived CDR1 and CDR2 are SGHTA and FQGNSA. The CDR3 has 15 residues. V was cut by 1 base and J by 1 base, with 11 bases left in between. The CDR3 DNA reads as TGTGCCAGCAGCTTAGGGGCAGGCGTATCCTACGAGCAGTACTTC. This sequence encodes CASSLGAGVSYEQYF.

This clone has at least ten counts. The chain is built from TRBV29-1 and TRBJ2-4; 9 bases match TRBD1. Looked up from germline, CDR1 is SQVTM and CDR2 is ANQGSEA. Losses at the gene ends were 4 bases for V and 0 bases for J; bases not matched to a gene: 4. The CDR3 has 15 amino acids. The CDR3 region has the DNA TGCAGCGTTGTGGGGACAGGGATAGCCAAAAACATTCAGTACTTC. Protein: CSVVGTGIAKNIQYF.

With regard to this clone: The same CDR3 arises from other DNA sequences in this sample as well. The chain links TRBV27 to TRBJ1-1; D ambiguous. V lost 5 bases, J lost 0 bases, and 7 bases lay in between. The germline CDR1 and CDR2 sequences are MNHEY and SMNVEV (reference sequence). The CDR3 runs 13 residues. The CDR3 DNA follows: TGTGCCAGCAGTCCCCGAATGAACACTGAAGCTTTCTTT. The encoded protein is CASSPRMNTEAFF.

This clone was picked up a small number of times. The rearrangement uses TRBV4-2 and TRBJ1-1, with unresolved D. V dropped 0 bases and J dropped 5 bases, with 13 bases sitting between them. The CDR3 runs 15 residues. Germline V CDR1 and CDR2: LGHNA, YNFKEQ. The CDR3, as DNA: TGTGCCAGCAGCCAAGATCCAGGTCGATGGACTGAAGCTTTCTTT. Protein sequence: CASSQDPGRWTEAFF.

The chain links TRBV7-2 to TRBJ2-7; D perhaps matches TRBD2 (6 bases). Per the germline V gene, CDR1 is SGHTA and CDR2 is FQGNSA. The CDR3 extends over 14 amino acids. V gave up 3 bases and J gave up 3 bases, with 12 bases separating them. For the CDR3, the DNA is TGTGCCAGCAGCTTCAACGTGGGACTCTACGAGCAGTACTTC. Amino acid sequence: CASSFNVGLYEQYF. The whole variable domain, remainder taken from reference TRBV7-2 and TRBJ2-7, is GAGVSQSPSNKVTEKGKDVELRCDPISGHTALYWYRQSLGQGLEFLIYFQGNSAPDKSGLPSDRFSAERTGGSVSTLTIQRTQQEDSAVYLCASSFNVGLYEQYFGPGTRLTVT.